Included here is one T cell receptor (beta chain) sequence, with context. The target antigen is unknown. The CDR3 totals 13 residues. J was trimmed by 9 bases and V by 8 bases; bases with no gene match: 7. From germline, CDR1 is MNHNS and CDR2 SASEGT. Prepared TCR beta cDNA libraries contained unique molecular identifiers. Once roughly 0.9 to 11 million T cells were used, approximately 470,000 cDNA molecules resulted. MiXCR was run by TCRdb on the PCR reads, yielding one entry per CDR3 protein. The top ten hold about an eighth of the sample, which has approximately 460,000 distinct CDR3 sequences, around 40% seen once. This record comes from a study of post-analysis software for immune sequencing data. Study background: Multiple sclerosis in the patients followed relapsing-remitting, secondary progressive and progressive-relapsing courses. Study-level points and caveats: The five TRBV segments detected at higher frequency in patients than in controls included TRBV5-6, TRBV5-1 and TRBV20-1. Strong co-clustering by F measure was seen for same-batch samples.

J is TRBJ1-4 and V is TRBV6-1; 9 bases are a match to TRBD1. The sequenced material came from blood. The clonotype comes from a girl aged 5-17 years with multiple sclerosis. CDR3 residues: CASGDRDRQKLFF. CDR3 DNA sequence: TGTGCCAGCGGGGACAGGGATCGTCAAAAACTGTTTTTT.